This T cell receptor beta chain was sequenced in a study of blood T cell repertoires in COVID-19. At the level of the study: PBMCs, B-cell-depleted T cells, or T cells provided the cDNA or gDNA that made up the material.

As handled by the study authors: Counts of nucleated cells, estimated from reference gene primer amplification, were obtained. Sequencing was performed with immunoSEQ multiplex PCR; in TCRdb, only in-frame clones are kept and a portion is missing. D and trimming were read from the DNA, whereas the V and J calls and clone size are those reported in that table. The sample lists 90,000 to 100,000 clones, about 79% occurring once. The CDR3 totals 16 residues. Germline V gene sequence: CDR1 SGHRS, CDR2 YFSETQ. The junction had 9 bases not matched to a gene; V was cut back by 0 bases and J by 8 bases. The chain uses TRBV5-1 and TRBJ2-3; 10 bases line up with TRBD2. Material for sequencing was peripheral blood. The sequence was obtained from a man aged 60 to 69 with acute or convalescent COVID-19. Written as DNA, the CDR3 is TGCGCCAGCAGCTTGGAGGTAGCGGGGGGCCCAGCTACGCAGTATTTT. This translates into CASSLEVAGGPATQYF.